The sequence of this T cell receptor (beta chain) was determined in a study of blood T cell repertoires in COVID-19. Study-wide context: Sources were T cells, B-cell-depleted T cells, or PBMCs; the material itself was cDNA or gDNA.

V was cut by 4 bases and J by 8 bases, with 8 bases left in between. CDR3 size: 11 residues. Study processing details: Estimated nucleated cell counts came from reference gene primer amplification. Clones were sequenced by immunoSEQ multiplex PCR, and TCRdb holds only the in-frame ones, with some missing. The V and J calls and clone size were taken over from that table, and D and trimming were inferred from the DNA. The sample lists about 400,000 clones, more than 70% occurring once. The genes are TRBV12-3 or TRBV12-4 and TRBJ1-2; D remains ambiguous. The origin of this receptor is a middle-aged man with acute or convalescent COVID-19. The sequencing input was peripheral blood. CDR3 DNA sequence: TGTGCCAGCAGTTCCGTTGAGGGCTACACCTTC. It encodes CASSSVEGYTF.